Below are 14 T cell receptor beta chains sequenced from a single sample in a study of blood T cell repertoires in COVID-19. Libraries were prepared by immunoSEQ multiplex PCR; TCRdb keeps only in-frame clonotypes and omits some of them. The sample shows fewer than 250,000 clones, about nine tenths of them seen only once. Source material: peripheral blood. Every receptor here comes from a man younger than 40 with acute or convalescent COVID-19.

J is TRBJ2-3 and V is TRBV10-3, with 13 bases lining up with TRBD2. Germline V gene sequence: CDR1 ENHRY, CDR2 SYGVKD. The CDR3 consists of 17 residues. V dropped 4 bases and J dropped 1; count of bases not matched to a gene: 5. CDR3 bases: TGTGCCATCAGTGGAGGACTAGCGGGAGAGGGCACAGATACGCAGTATTTT. Amino acids: CAISGGLAGEGTDTQYF.

In its sample, this clone was seen a few times. The chain is built from TRBV7-3 and TRBJ1-1; 9 bases align to TRBD1. The germline CDR1 and CDR2 sequences are SGHTA and FQGTGA. The CDR3 totals 16 residues. Trimming removed 4 bases from V and 6 bases from J; junction bases left unmatched: 12. In DNA form, the CDR3 reads TGTGCCAGCAGCTCCGCCGGAAGGGACAGGGTAGCTGAAGCTTTCTTT. This sequence encodes CASSSAGRDRVAEAFF.

The sample holds one count of this clone. This chain joins TRBV5-1 and TRBJ2-7, with a tentative D call TRBD1 (6 bases). Trimming pared 0 bases from V and 6 bases from J, leaving 13 bases between. Germline CDR1 and CDR2: SGHRS and YFSETQ. The CDR3 sequence is 14 residues long. CDR3 DNA: TGCGCCAGCAGCTTGGACTACAGGGTTGGCGAGCAGTACTTC. It yields the protein CASSLDYRVGEQYF.

The chain couples TRBV20-1 to TRBJ1-2; D not certain. The germline CDR1 and CDR2 sequences are DFQATT and SNEGSKA (reference sequence). The CDR3 totals 11 residues. V lost 4 bases and J 3 bases, leaving 6 bases between the germline ends. The CDR3 sequence: CSAIAYYGYTF. In DNA form, the CDR3 reads TGCAGTGCTATCGCGTACTATGGCTACACCTTC.

The chain carries TRBV6-2 or TRBV6-3 and TRBJ2-7, with 13 positions matching TRBD2. Trimming cost V 5 bases and J 4 bases; bases outside gene matches: 5. This CDR3 comprises 15 residues. CDR1 is MNHEY, CDR2 SVGEGT, per germline. The DNA for the CDR3 is TGTGCCAGCAGTCGCCGGACTAGCGGGAGTTACGAGCAGTACTTC. Translating it yields CASSRRTSGSYEQYF.

The genes are TRBV4-2 and TRBJ1-5, with TRBD1 matching over 11 bases. V lost 0 bases to trimming and J lost 0 bases; unmatched junction nucleotides: 7. The CDR3 spans 19 residues. Germline V gene sequence: CDR1 LGHNA, CDR2 YNFKEQ. Here the CDR3 DNA reads TGTGCCAGCAGCCAAGATTGGGACAGGGGGGCCCTTAGCAATCAGCCCCAGCATTTT. Its translation is CASSQDWDRGALSNQPQHF.

V usage is TRBV24-1 and J usage is TRBJ1-5; 7 bases fit TRBD1. V was pared by 12 bases and J by 4 bases, with 20 bases of the junction left unmatched. Germline CDR1 KGHDR, CDR2 SFDVKD. The CDR3 runs to 17 residues. CDR3 sequence reads: CAAPGGRRQGDNQPQHF. For the CDR3, the DNA is TGTGCCGCCCCCGGTGGGAGGAGGCAGGGGGATAATCAGCCCCAGCATTTT.

The genes are TRBV28 and TRBJ1-2, with D possibly matching TRBD1 (5 bases). CDR1 MDHEN and CDR2 SYDVKM come from the germline V gene. The CDR3 contains 15 residues. V was clipped by 5 bases and J by 3 bases, with 16 bases between them. CDR3 loop: CASSLGFLQDYGYTF. CDR3 nucleotide sequence: TGTGCCAGCAGTCTGGGATTCCTACAGGACTATGGCTACACCTTC.

The chain has TRBV10-1 and TRBJ1-1; D unclear. Trimming pared 8 bases from V and 4 bases from J, leaving 8 bases between. Germline V gives CDR1 WNHNN, CDR2 SYGVQD (reference sequence). The length of the CDR3 is 11 residues. The CDR3 here is CASSRGTEAFF. CDR3 bases: TGCGCCAGCTCTCGGGGCACTGAAGCTTTCTTT.

The chain joins TRBV10-3 to TRBJ2-7; 7 bases fit TRBD1. V dropped 5 bases and J dropped 0; count of bases not matched to a gene: 4. In germline, CDR1 is ENHRY, CDR2 SYGVKD. The CDR3 is made up of 14 amino acids. The CDR3 spells CAISRGQSSYEQYF. In DNA form, the CDR3 reads TGTGCCATCAGTCGGGGACAGAGCTCCTACGAGCAGTACTTC.

The chain uses TRBV6-5 and TRBJ1-3; possibly TRBD1 for D (6 bases). The CDR3 contains 14 residues. Germline V gene sequence: CDR1 MNHEY, CDR2 SVGAGI. V was pared by 7 bases and J by 0 bases, with 10 bases between. The chain's CDR3 is CASKNRASGNTIYF. The CDR3 bases are TGTGCCAGCAAAAACAGGGCCTCTGGAAACACCATATATTTT.

The rearrangement links TRBV6-1 to TRBJ2-2, with a weak D call TRBD2 (6 bases). Germline assignment: CDR1 MNHNS and CDR2 SASEGT. Trimming removed 2 bases from V and 4 bases from J, with 17 bases in between. This CDR3 contains 17 residues. The CDR3 loop reads CASSEIWTGLATGELFF. The CDR3 DNA sequence: TGTGCCAGCAGTGAAATATGGACGGGACTCGCCACCGGGGAGCTGTTTTTT.

The chain uses TRBV7-2 and TRBJ1-2; 9 nucleotides align to TRBD1. This CDR3 contains 17 residues. From germline, CDR1 is SGHTA and CDR2 FQGNSA. The V gene end was trimmed by 3 bases and the J gene end by 2 bases; junction bases not matched to a gene: 10. The CDR3 protein is CASSFFRTGAMNYGYTF. The CDR3 region has the DNA TGTGCCAGCAGCTTTTTTCGGACAGGGGCGATGAACTATGGCTACACCTTC. Supplemented by reference TRBV7-2 and TRBJ1-2, the full variable domain reads GAGVSQSPSNKVTEKGKDVELRCDPISGHTALYWYRQSLGQGLEFLIYFQGNSAPDKSGLPSDRFSAERTGGSVSTLTIQRTQQEDSAVYLCASSFFRTGAMNYGYTFGSGTRLTVV.

The chain is built from TRBV12-1 and TRBJ2-1; TRBD1, the table's D call, was not compared with the DNA. TRBV12-1 is classified as a pseudogene. The CDR3 totals 12 residues. CDR3 nucleotide sequence: TGTGCCAGCGTAAGAGGGGGCAATGAGCAGTTCTTC. Translated: CASVRGGNEQFF.